A selection of T cell receptor beta chains follows, all from one sample in a study of blood T cell repertoires in COVID-19. The method was immunoSEQ multiplex PCR; TCRdb's version includes in-frame clones alone and lacks a portion of them. This repertoire shows 100,000 to 150,000 clones, over 60% found once; its top ten account for 1.5% to 2%. The sample comprised peripheral blood. The receptor set was obtained from a woman in her seventies with acute or convalescent COVID-19. CDR3s include the opening cysteine and the closing phenylalanine or tryptophan. D genes are given only for firm matches. Rows give clone size only sometimes, using once, few, many, or a class for an expanded clone.

TRBV6-5	TRBJ1-1	.	.	TGTGCAGCGGGTGGGACCACTGAAGCTTTCTTT	CAAGGTTEAFF
TRBV19	TRBJ1-2	TRBD1	.	TGTGCCAGTAGTCCTGGACAGGGGGCCTATGGCTACACCTTC	CASSPGQGAYGYTF
TRBV5-1	TRBJ2-1	TRBD2	.	TGCGCCAGCAGCTTGCCGTCTAGCGGGGGCGATGAGCAGTTCTTC	CASSLPSSGGDEQFF
TRBV12-3/TRBV12-4	TRBJ2-1	.	.	TGTGCCAGCACCCTCCAGAACCACAATGAGCAGTTCTTC	CASTLQNHNEQFF
TRBV4-1	TRBJ2-7	TRBD2	.	TGCGCCAGCAGCCAAGTGAGCGGGAGTAGGTACGAGCAGTACTTC	CASSQVSGSRYEQYF
TRBV10-2	TRBJ2-7	.	few	TGCGCCAGCAGTGAGGCAGGAGCGGTGGAGCAGTACTTC	CASSEAGAVEQYF
TRBV7-2	TRBJ2-7	TRBD2	.	TGTGCCAGCAGCACTCGCGGGGGGGCCTCCGAGCAGTACTTC	CASSTRGGASEQYF
TRBV3-1/TRBV3-2	TRBJ1-1	TRBD1	.	TGTGCCAGCAGCCAGGGACAGCTTGAAGCTTTCTTT	CASSQGQLEAFF
TRBV6-1	TRBJ2-5	TRBD2	.	TGTGCCAGCAGTGAAGTTACTAGCGGGGTACAAGAGACCCAGTACTTC	CASSEVTSGVQETQYF
TRBV5-4	TRBJ2-1	TRBD2	few	TGTGCCAGCAGGGATAGCGGGAGGGCCTTAGATGAGCAGTTCTTC	CASRDSGRALDEQFF
TRBV7-9	TRBJ2-7	TRBD2	.	TGTGCCAGCAGCCCTCAAAGGGGGCGGGAGGGCCGTAGCGAGCAGTACTTC	CASSPQRGREGRSEQYF
TRBV9	TRBJ1-5	.	few	TGTGCCAGCAGCTTCGGTGGCAATCAGCCCCAGCATTTT	CASSFGGNQPQHF
TRBV12-5	TRBJ2-2	.	.	TGTGCTAGTGGACCTGACTACCTCGGGGAGCTGTTTTTT	CASGPDYLGELFF
TRBV28	TRBJ2-5	TRBD1	once	TGTGCCAGCAGTTCCCCCGGGACAGGGGATAAGACCCAGTACTTC	CASSSPGTGDKTQYF
TRBV6-6	TRBJ1-6	.	.	TGTGCCAGCAGTTACTCAGGTCAGGGCCTCCACTTT	CASSYSGQGLHF
TRBV7-9	TRBJ2-1	.	.	TGTGCCAGCAGCTTAGCTGGGCGCTACAATGAGCAGTTCTTC	CASSLAGRYNEQFF
TRBV5-1	TRBJ2-2	TRBD1	once	TGCGCCAGCAGCCCGGGACAGGGGAACGGGGAGCTGTTTTTT	CASSPGQGNGELFF
TRBV4-1	TRBJ2-7	TRBD2	.	TGCGCCAGCAGCCAAGGGGACTACCTGGAGCAGTACTTC	CASSQGDYLEQYF
TRBV6-6	TRBJ2-7	.	.	TGTGCCAGCAGTTCAGGGGCCTTCTCCTACGAGCAGTACTTC	CASSSGAFSYEQYF
TRBV19	TRBJ2-3	TRBD2	.	TGTGCCAGTAGTTTACTAGCGGGAGGAGGTTTAGAAACGCAGTATTTT	CASSLLAGGGLETQYF
TRBV7-8	TRBJ2-7	TRBD1	.	TGTGCCAGCAGCTTAGGGGGACAGGGGATACTGGCCTACGAGCAGTACTTC	CASSLGGQGILAYEQYF
TRBV2	TRBJ1-2	TRBD1	.	TGTGCCAGCAGAAAGACAGGGGTGGACTATGGCTACACCTTC	CASRKTGVDYGYTF